A single sample is the source of the 24 T cell receptor beta chains below, sequenced in a study of cytotoxic CD8 clonotypes in ibrutinib-treated CLL. Generated by immunoSEQ multiplex PCR, the TCRdb table keeps only in-frame clones and is missing some. The data show over 45,000 clones, roughly three fifths seen once. Sequencing used PBMCs, obtained after 24 months of ibrutinib treatment. These receptors were obtained from a human donor with chronic lymphocytic leukemia.

The V and J genes are TRBV28 and TRBJ2-3; 7 nucleotides line up with TRBD2. The CDR3 runs 14 residues. V lost 7 bases, J lost 7 bases, and 11 bases stayed unmatched. The germline V gene encodes CDR1 MDHEN and CDR2 SYDVKM. The CDR3: CASIPAGPLNTQYF. The CDR3 nucleotides are TGTGCCAGCATTCCAGCGGGGCCTCTAAATACGCAGTATTTT.

This clone was recorded a few times. This sequence joins TRBV15 and TRBJ2-3; possibly TRBD1 for D (5 bases). Germline CDR1 reads LNHNV; CDR2 reads YYDKDF (reference sequence). V dropped 0 bases and J dropped 6 bases, with 13 bases sitting between them. CDR3 size: 15 residues. The CDR3 nucleotides are TGTGCCACCAGCAGAGAAACGCAGGGTACCGATACGCAGTATTTT. It codes for CATSRETQGTDTQYF.

The chain is built from TRBV7-6 and TRBJ2-1; no reliable D call. In germline, CDR1 is SGHVS, CDR2 FNYEAQ. The ends were cut back, 3 bases at V and 1 base at J, with 22 bases in the middle. The CDR3 consists of 19 residues. In nucleotides, the CDR3 is TGTGCCAGCAGCTTTTTGGCGGCTAGTCCGTCTCTTTCCTACAATGAGCAGTTCTTC. Amino acids: CASSFLAASPSLSYNEQFF.

The rearrangement links TRBV18 to TRBJ2-7; 10 bases agree with TRBD2. Germline CDR1 KGHSH, CDR2 LQKENI. V shed 3 bases, J shed 7 bases, and the junction held 9 bases outside the gene matches. The CDR3 length is 15 residues. The CDR3 nucleotides read TGTGCCAGCTCACCGACTAGCGGGCAGCTCGGGGAGCAGTACTTC. It specifies CASSPTSGQLGEQYF.

This chain connects TRBV5-1 to TRBJ1-2, with D perhaps TRBD1 (5 bases). CDR3 length: 13 amino acids. V was shortened by 4 bases and J by 4 bases, with 11 bases between the two germline ends. Germline CDR1 and CDR2: SGHRS and YFSETQ. The CDR3 DNA sequence: TGCGCCAGCAGCCACGGGGCAATCTATGGCTACACCTTC. This codes for CASSHGAIYGYTF. The entire variable domain, with the rest obtained from reference TRBV5-1 and TRBJ1-2, is as follows: KAGVTQTPRYLIKTRGQQVTLSCSPISGHRSVSWYQQTPGQGLQFLFEYFSETQRNKGNFPGRFSGRQFSNSRSEMNVSTLELGDSALYLCASSHGAIYGYTFGSGTRLTVV.

The chain uses TRBV29-1 and TRBJ1-4, with D possibly TRBD1 on 5 matching bases. Deletions cut 7 bases from V and 3 bases from J, with 12 bases between. CDR1 is SQVTM, CDR2 ANQGSEA, per germline. The CDR3 has 13 residues. Written as DNA, the CDR3 is TGCAGCGGATCATGGGGGGCTAATGAAAAACTGTTTTTT. This encodes CSGSWGANEKLFF.

The rearrangement joins TRBV25-1 to TRBJ2-5; 7 positions agree with TRBD2. This CDR3 comprises 16 residues. The germline V gene encodes CDR1 MGHDK and CDR2 SYGVNS. With 3 bases clipped from V and 2 bases from J, the junction kept 9 bases outside the gene matches. As DNA, the CDR3 is TGTGCCAGCAGTGATTCGAGCGGGAATCGTCAAGAGACCCAGTACTTC. Translation: CASSDSSGNRQETQYF.

CDR3 sequence reads: CASGRLGTGELFF. CDR3 in DNA: TGCGCCAGCGGACGTTTGGGGACCGGGGAGCTGTTTTTT. The chain couples TRBV10-1 to TRBJ2-2; D ambiguous. The CDR3 is 13 residues long. Germline lookup yields CDR1 WNHNN and CDR2 SYGVQD (reference sequence). V was clipped by 8 bases and J by 5 bases, with 12 bases between them.

This clone was detected a few times. This rearrangement joins TRBV2 to TRBJ1-1; possible D gene TRBD1, 6 bases. Germline V gives CDR1 SNHLY, CDR2 FYNNEI. Trimming shortened V by 7 bases and J by 2 bases, and 8 bases separated the two germline ends. The CDR3 is 12 residues long. The CDR3 bases are TGTGCCAGCAAGGGACACAACACTGAAGCTTTCTTT. Protein: CASKGHNTEAFF.

This rearrangement joins TRBV28 to TRBJ1-1; tentatively, D is TRBD1 (5 bases). Germline V CDR1 and CDR2: MDHEN, SYDVKM. CDR3 length: 14 residues. V was clipped by 8 bases and J by 1 base, with 14 bases between them. The CDR3 protein is CASRKTDRNTEAFF. The CDR3 DNA sequence: TGTGCCAGCCGCAAGACAGACCGGAACACTGAAGCTTTCTTT.

The V and J genes are TRBV7-9 and TRBJ1-2; TRBD1 might be the D (6 bases). This CDR3 contains 15 residues. V was pared by 1 base and J by 5 bases, with 14 bases between. The V gene's germline CDR1 is SEHNR and CDR2 FQNEAQ (reference sequence). The CDR3 nucleotides are TGTGCCAGCAGCTTAGTTGGGGGCGCGTCGTATGGCTACACCTTC. It codes for CASSLVGGASYGYTF.

This clone showed up just a few times. The chain carries TRBV29-1 and TRBJ2-7; 9 positions agree with TRBD1. CDR3 length equals 14 residues. Germline V gene lookup returns CDR1 SQVTM and CDR2 ANQGSEA. The ends lost 4 bases at V and 3 bases at J; junction bases unmatched: 7. CDR3: CSVAGGTGLYEQYF. CDR3 DNA: TGCAGCGTTGCAGGGGGGACAGGGCTCTACGAGCAGTACTTC.

This chain connects TRBV28 to TRBJ2-3; 7 bases agree with TRBD2. CDR1 is MDHEN, CDR2 SYDVKM, per germline. V dropped 7 bases and J dropped 1; count of bases not matched to a gene: 8. The CDR3 runs to 15 residues. This CDR3 is CASKVGGTGTDTQYF. The CDR3 region has the DNA TGTGCCAGCAAGGTCGGGGGGACGGGCACAGATACGCAGTATTTT.

Only one count was recorded for this clone. The chain links TRBV4-1 to TRBJ2-2; 7 bases map to TRBD1. The length of the CDR3 is 16 residues. Trimming cost V 2 bases and J 0 bases; bases outside gene matches: 3. The V gene's germline CDR1 is MGHRA and CDR2 YSYEKL. Here the CDR3 reads CASSQQGQPNTGELFF. The CDR3 DNA follows: TGCGCCAGCAGCCAACAGGGACAGCCGAACACCGGGGAGCTGTTTTTT.

This clone was seen only a few times. V gene TRBV10-3 combines with J gene TRBJ2-7; no reliable D call. This CDR3 region has 12 residues. The germline V gene encodes CDR1 ENHRY and CDR2 SYGVKD. The V end was cut by 3 bases, the J end by 1 base, with 4 bases between. The chain's CDR3 is CAISELSYEQYF. CDR3 DNA: TGTGCCATCAGTGAACTTTCCTACGAGCAGTACTTC.

This clone was observed a handful of times. The chain employs TRBV7-9 and TRBJ2-5, with TRBD1 matching over 7 bases. The CDR3 consists of 13 residues. CDR1 and CDR2 from the germline V gene are SEHNR and FQNEAQ (reference sequence). V lost 5 bases to trimming and J lost 5 bases; unmatched junction nucleotides: 5. CDR3 residues: CASSTQGQETQYF. CDR3 in DNA: TGTGCCAGCAGCACACAGGGGCAGGAGACCCAGTACTTC.

This clone occurred a few times. The V call is TRBV27, the J call TRBJ1-1; D remains unclear. The CDR3 consists of 14 residues. V was cut by 3 bases and J by 1 base, with 9 bases left in between. The germline CDR1 and CDR2 sequences are MNHEY and SMNVEV (reference sequence). The CDR3 DNA sequence: TGTGCCAGCAGTTTTAAGGGAGGGAACACTGAAGCTTTCTTT. Translation: CASSFKGGNTEAFF.

The CDR3 coding sequence is TGTGCCAGCAGTTTAATGTTCAGGGGTGAGACCCAGTACTTC. This gives the protein CASSLMFRGETQYF. The chain uses TRBV27 and TRBJ2-5; weak D call: TRBD1 (6 bases). Germline V gives CDR1 MNHEY, CDR2 SMNVEV (reference sequence). Trimming left V 2 bases short and J 5 bases short, with 12 bases between. This CDR3 has 14 residues.

This clone is medium-sized within its sample. V usage is TRBV7-2 and J usage is TRBJ2-7; D is possibly TRBD1 or TRBD2 (7 bases each). V shed 5 bases and J shed 4 bases, with 21 bases lying between them. Per germline, CDR1 SGHTA and CDR2 FQGNSA. The CDR3 runs to 16 residues. DNA for the CDR3: TGTGCCAGCAGCGCAGGGGGGGAGACAGGGTCTTACGAGCAGTACTTC. It translates to CASSAGGETGSYEQYF.

This clone was seen a single time. The chain recombines TRBV5-4 with TRBJ1-1, with TRBD1 matching 8 bases. From germline, CDR1 is SGHNT and CDR2 YYREEE (reference sequence). V trimming: 7 bases; J trimming: 1 base; junction bases outside the gene matches: 9. The CDR3 has 15 residues. Here the CDR3 reads CASGTGRLSNTEAFF. CDR3 nucleotides: TGTGCCAGCGGGACAGGACGTCTCTCGAACACTGAAGCTTTCTTT.

The genes are TRBV6-1 and TRBJ1-3; D is unclear. Trimming cost V 7 bases and J 2 bases, with 9 bases left between them. CDR3 size: 13 residues. CDR1 and CDR2 from the germline V gene are MNHNS and SASEGT. CDR3 in DNA: TGTGCCAGCAAGAACAGCCCTGGAAACACCATATATTTT. It encodes CASKNSPGNTIYF.

This clone has a handful of counts. This rearrangement joins TRBV19 to TRBJ2-5; D gene unclear. V was shortened by 3 bases and J by 0 bases, with 5 bases between the two germline ends. The CDR3 spans 13 residues. Per germline, CDR1 LNHDA and CDR2 SQIVND (reference sequence). In DNA, the CDR3 is TGTGCCAGTAGTATCGCCCACCAAGAGACCCAGTACTTC. This codes for CASSIAHQETQYF.

A few counts support this clone. V and J are TRBV18 and TRBJ2-7; weak D call: TRBD1 (6 bases). Trimming removed 3 bases from V and 2 bases from J, with 11 bases in between. This CDR3 comprises 14 residues. CDR1 is KGHSH, CDR2 LQKENI, per germline. This CDR3 reads CASSPAQGPYEQYV. The DNA of the CDR3 is TGTGCCAGCTCACCTGCACAGGGACCCTACGAGCAGTACGTC.

The V gene is TRBV5-4, the J gene TRBJ2-5, with D maybe TRBD1 (5 bases). Per the germline V gene, CDR1 is SGHNT and CDR2 is YYREEE (reference sequence). The CDR3 runs 14 residues. V was cut by 4 bases and J by 4 bases, with 14 bases left in between. This CDR3 reads CASSTQGWSETQYF. DNA of the CDR3: TGTGCCAGCAGCACGCAGGGCTGGTCAGAGACCCAGTACTTC.